These T cell receptor beta chains were read from a single sample in a study of control samples from healthy donors and cancer patients. Sequenced by immunoSEQ multiplex PCR; TCRdb stores in-frame clones only, minus some. The table lists some 150,000 clones, roughly nine tenths of them singletons. Material for sequencing was blood. The receptors derive from a woman between 25 and 40 years old in good health. Each CDR3 is given with its conserved first and last residue. The D gene is left open where the match is weak. For some rows the clone size is stated as once, few or many, or as a class when expanded; others skip it.

v_call,d_call,clone_size,j_call,cdr3_aa,cdr3_nt
TRBV2,NA,NA,TRBJ2-3,CASSVGLDYTDTQYF,TGTGCCAGCAGTGTAGGTCTAGACTACACAGATACGCAGTATTTT
TRBV11-2,TRBD2,NA,TRBJ2-3,CASSYIAGLPTDTQYF,TGTGCCAGCAGCTATATAGCGGGACTTCCCACAGATACGCAGTATTTT
TRBV6-5,TRBD1,once,TRBJ2-1,CASRGDRGNNEQFF,TGTGCCAGCAGAGGGGACAGGGGAAACAATGAGCAGTTCTTC
TRBV7-9,NA,NA,TRBJ1-3,CASSFVGENTIYF,TGTGCCAGCAGCTTTGTCGGGGAAAACACCATATATTTT
TRBV7-3,NA,few,TRBJ1-1,CASSLTAGTTEAFF,TGTGCCAGCAGCTTAACGGCCGGGACCACTGAAGCTTTCTTT
TRBV18,NA,NA,TRBJ2-5,CASSPRQGQETQYF,TGTGCCAGCTCACCACGGCAGGGACAAGAGACCCAGTACTTC
TRBV18,TRBD1,once,TRBJ1-1,CASSRDRGTEAFF,TGTGCCAGCTCACGGGACAGGGGTACTGAAGCTTTCTTT
TRBV15,NA,NA,TRBJ2-2,CATSRGTANTGELFF,TGTGCCACCAGCAGAGGGACAGCGAACACCGGGGAGCTGTTTTTT
TRBV18,NA,NA,TRBJ2-1,CASSPAGGEQFF,TGTGCCAGCTCACCAGCAGGTGGTGAGCAGTTCTTC
TRBV5-5,TRBD1,NA,TRBJ1-3,CASSAGTGENTIYF,TGTGCCAGCAGCGCCGGGACAGGGGAAAACACCATATATTTT
TRBV6-2/TRBV6-3,TRBD1,NA,TRBJ1-2,CASSYQGVDTF,TGTGCCAGCAGTTATCAGGGGGTAGACACCTTC
TRBV7-3,NA,NA,TRBJ2-1,CASSSPGDNEQFF,TGTGCCAGCAGCTCCCCAGGGGACAATGAGCAGTTCTTC
TRBV19,TRBD1,NA,TRBJ1-1,CASSMRAGGAVTEAFF,TGTGCCAGTAGTATGCGGGCAGGGGGCGCGGTGACTGAAGCTTTCTTT
TRBV19,TRBD2,NA,TRBJ2-5,CASATSGGPETQYF,TGTGCCAGTGCCACTAGCGGGGGGCCAGAGACCCAGTACTTC